This entry is about one T cell receptor beta chain. Germline CDR1 reads MNHEY; CDR2 reads SMNVEV (reference sequence). V shed 4 bases, J shed 8 bases, and the junction held 5 bases outside the gene matches. The CDR3 length is 13 residues. This sample was included in a study of CD8 T cells in Susac syndrome. Random hexamers were used to reverse transcribe the RNA input (about 0.5 to 1 ug). TCRdb recomputed calls from the immunoSEQ multiplex PCR reads with MiXCR, one row per CDR3 protein. This table has fewer than 90,000 distinct CDR3 sequences, 94% appearing once. The chain recombines TRBV27 with TRBJ1-2, with 9 bases identical to TRBD1. This receptor was taken from a human donor with Susac syndrome. Material for sequencing was CD8+ T cells from PBMCs. CDR3 protein: CASSSATGGGYTF. Here the CDR3 DNA reads TGTGCCAGCAGTTCCGCGACAGGGGGAGGCTACACCTTC.